The next 25 T cell receptor beta chains were all read from a single sample in a study of STAT3 mutations in large granular lymphocyte leukemia. These receptors have no identified antigens. This table comes from immunoSEQ multiplex PCR, and its TCRdb copy is limited to in-frame clones, with some not included. The sample lists approximately 9,100 clones, 92% occurring once. Overall study findings and caveats: Every T-cell large granular lymphocyte leukemia patient had at least one immunodominant TCR beta clonotype.

Input material: peripheral blood mononuclear cells. Receptors were obtained from a man in his sixties with T-cell large granular lymphocyte leukemia. Some clones in this sample may be carry-over from other donors' samples.

The chain uses TRBV5-1 and TRBJ1-3; D may be TRBD1 (5 bases). This CDR3 has 17 residues. Germline V gene lookup returns CDR1 SGHRS and CDR2 YFSETQ. Deletions cut 0 bases from V and 0 bases from J, with 13 bases between. The CDR3 region is CASSLGRARVSGNTIYF. The DNA of the CDR3 is TGCGCCAGCAGCTTGGGACGCGCCAGGGTCTCTGGAAACACCATATATTTT. Full variable domain (missing parts from reference TRBV5-1 and TRBJ1-3): KAGVTQTPRYLIKTRGQQVTLSCSPISGHRSVSWYQQTPGQGLQFLFEYFSETQRNKGNFPGRFSGRQFSNSRSEMNVSTLELGDSALYLCASSLGRARVSGNTIYFGEGSWLTVV.

The genes are TRBV19 and TRBJ2-1; 7 nucleotides match TRBD1. CDR3 size: 15 residues. Germline values: CDR1 LNHDA, CDR2 SQIVND (reference sequence). J was trimmed by 3 bases and V by 3 bases; bases with no gene match: 5. CDR3 sequence: CASSIQAGGYNEQFF. The DNA of the CDR3 is TGTGCCAGTAGTATTCAGGCAGGGGGCTACAATGAGCAGTTCTTC.

This clone occurred a few times. The chain is built from TRBV27 and TRBJ2-3, with TRBD2 matching over 7 bases. In germline, CDR1 is MNHEY, CDR2 SMNVEV (reference sequence). This CDR3 has 15 residues. The junction had 4 bases not matched to a gene; V was cut back by 2 bases and J by 2 bases. CDR3 DNA: TGTGCCAGCAGTTTAGGGCGGGAGTACACAGATACGCAGTATTTT. The encoded protein is CASSLGREYTDTQYF.

This rearrangement joins TRBV19 to TRBJ1-5, with TRBD1 as a possible D gene (5 bases). Germline V gene lookup returns CDR1 LNHDA and CDR2 SQIVND (reference sequence). V lost 1 base and J lost 3, with 10 bases in between. The CDR3 sequence is 15 residues long. DNA of the CDR3: TGTGCCAGTAGTATAGTCTGGGGGGACAATCAGCCCCAGCATTTT. It is translated as CASSIVWGDNQPQHF.

The gene calls are TRBV6-1 and TRBJ2-5, with a tentative D call TRBD1 (6 bases). Germline V lookup: CDR1 MNHNS, CDR2 SASEGT. Trimming removed 4 bases at V and 7 bases at J, with 19 bases between. This CDR3 region has 15 residues. DNA of the CDR3: TGTGCCAGCAGTGGGGAAGACAGGAAAGGAGCGACCCAGTACTTC. Encoded protein: CASSGEDRKGATQYF.

Concerning this clone itself: The junction departs from the called germline gene at one end, perhaps through a read error. The rearrangement uses TRBV6-1 and TRBJ2-6; 7 bases are a match to TRBD1. Germline-derived CDR1 and CDR2 are MNHNS and SASEGT. The CDR3 length is 15 residues. CDR3 nucleotides: TGTGCCAGCACCACAGGGGTCTCTGGGGCCAACGTCCTGATTTTC. Translation gives CASTTGVSGANVLIF.

The rearrangement uses TRBV5-1 and TRBJ1-2, with 7 bases aligning to TRBD1. Germline V gene lookup returns CDR1 SGHRS and CDR2 YFSETQ. The CDR3 is 14 amino acids. The trim removed 1 base at V and 6 bases at J, leaving 6 bases unmatched. The CDR3 protein is CASSLSQQGDGYTF. CDR3 in DNA: TGCGCCAGCAGCTTGTCCCAGCAGGGGGATGGCTACACCTTC.

This clone has a single count. The chain uses TRBV27 and TRBJ2-7; D may be TRBD2 (6 bases). CDR3 size: 15 residues. V shed 5 bases and J shed 3 bases, with 17 bases lying between them. Germline loops: CDR1 MNHEY, CDR2 SMNVEV (reference sequence). Here the CDR3 reads CASSTVLREVYEQYF. The CDR3 DNA is TGTGCCAGCAGTACAGTGTTAAGGGAGGTCTACGAGCAGTACTTC.

The rearrangement joins TRBV5-1 to TRBJ2-3; 7 positions match TRBD2. CDR3 size: 17 residues. Trimming cost V 0 bases and J 4 bases; bases outside gene matches: 11. Per germline, CDR1 SGHRS and CDR2 YFSETQ. CDR3 in DNA: TGCGCCAGCAGCTTGGTGGCGGGGGAAAGTCCTGCAGATACGCAGTATTTT. This sequence encodes CASSLVAGESPADTQYF.

This sequence joins TRBV2 and TRBJ2-7, with a tentative D call TRBD1 (5 bases). The V end was cut by 7 bases, the J end by 5 bases, with 12 bases between. Looked up from germline, CDR1 is SNHLY and CDR2 is FYNNEI. The CDR3 is 12 residues long. CDR3 nucleotides: TGTGCCAGCACCAACCAGGGTAACGAGCAGTACTTC. It specifies CASTNQGNEQYF. Full variable domain (outside the CDR3, taken from reference TRBV2 and TRBJ2-7): EPEVTQTPSHQVTQMGQEVILRCVPISNHLYFYWYRQILGQKVEFLVSFYNNEISEKSEIFDDQFSVERPDGSNFTLKIRSTKLEDSAMYFCASTNQGNEQYFGPGTRLTVT.

The chain uses TRBV28 and TRBJ1-6; 9 nucleotides line up with TRBD1. This CDR3 has 15 amino acids. With 2 bases clipped from V and 10 bases from J, the junction kept 6 bases outside the gene matches. Germline CDR1 is MDHEN and CDR2 is SYDVKM. CDR3 sequence: CASSLRGDRASPLHF. The CDR3 nucleotides read TGTGCCAGCAGTTTAAGGGGGGACAGGGCCTCACCCCTCCACTTT. Complete variable domain (other parts from reference TRBV28 and TRBJ1-6): DVKVTQSSRYLVKRTGEKVFLECVQDMDHENMFWYRQDPGLGLRLIYFSYDVKMKEKGDIPEGYSVSREKKERFSLILESASTNQTSMYLCASSLRGDRASPLHFGNGTRLTVT.

This chain links TRBV5-6 with TRBJ2-2; the match to TRBD2 covers 14 bases. The CDR3 sequence is 18 residues long. From germline, CDR1 is SGHDT and CDR2 YYEEEE. V shed 3 bases, J shed 7 bases, and the junction held 11 bases outside the gene matches. CDR3 sequence reads: CASSSYEGLAGVGGELFF. CDR3 coding DNA: TGTGCCAGCAGCTCCTACGAGGGACTAGCGGGAGTGGGCGGGGAGCTGTTTTTT.

The chain links TRBV19 to TRBJ1-4; D gene ambiguous. Trimming took 10 bases from V and 6 from J, leaving 15 bases between them. This CDR3 has 13 amino acids. Per germline, CDR1 LNHDA and CDR2 SQIVND (reference sequence). This CDR3 reads CATSGMKHEKLFF. For the CDR3, the DNA is TGTGCCACGTCCGGGATGAAGCATGAAAAACTGTTTTTT.

CDR3 DNA sequence: TGCGCCAGCAGTGCTACTAGTGGGGGGAGGAATGAGCAGTTCTTC. This sequence encodes CASSATSGGRNEQFF. V and J are TRBV10-2 and TRBJ2-1; tentatively, D is TRBD2 (6 bases). V dropped 4 bases and J dropped 7 bases, with 17 bases sitting between them. The CDR3 contains 15 residues. In germline, CDR1 is WSHSY, CDR2 SAAADI.

The chain recombines TRBV28 with TRBJ2-1; TRBD2 matches at 7 bases. CDR1 and CDR2 from the germline V gene are MDHEN and SYDVKM. The CDR3 has 17 amino acids. V trimming: 6 bases; J trimming: 9 bases; junction bases outside the gene matches: 20. CDR3 DNA sequence: TGTGCCAGCAGCTCTAGTATCGTCTGGACCGGGACTATTGAGCAGTTCTTC. As protein: CASSSSIVWTGTIEQFF.

The rearrangement uses TRBV5-1 and TRBJ2-3; no clear D gene. Germline V CDR1 and CDR2: SGHRS, YFSETQ. The CDR3 is 18 residues long. V gave up 2 bases and J gave up 2 bases, with 21 bases separating them. The CDR3 reads CASSFGVQQVHFTDTQYF. The CDR3 DNA reads TGCGCCAGCAGCTTCGGAGTACAGCAAGTCCATTTCACAGATACGCAGTATTTT.

The chain employs TRBV10-2 and TRBJ1-1, with no clear D. Trimming removed 5 bases at V and 5 bases at J, with 12 bases between. CDR1 and CDR2 (germline): WSHSY, SAAADI. CDR3 size: 13 residues. CDR3 region: CASSTDGWTEAFF. The CDR3 bases are TGCGCCAGCAGTACAGACGGTTGGACTGAAGCTTTCTTT.

The rearrangement uses TRBV9 and TRBJ2-7; 9 bases agree with TRBD2. The CDR3 spans 15 residues. The V gene's germline CDR1 is SGDLS and CDR2 YYNGEE. J gave up 6 bases and V 0 bases, and 7 bases lay outside the gene matches. The CDR3, as DNA: TGTGCCAGCAGCGTAGGCACTAGCGGGCACGGCGAGCAGTACTTC. This codes for CASSVGTSGHGEQYF.

The chain uses TRBV5-4 and TRBJ2-7; 7 bases match TRBD2. Looked up from germline, CDR1 is SGHNT and CDR2 is YYREEE (reference sequence). This CDR3 contains 15 residues. J gave up 0 bases and V 3 bases, and 6 bases lay outside the gene matches. Here the CDR3 reads CASSWGGSSSYEQYF. CDR3 in DNA: TGTGCCAGCAGCTGGGGGGGGTCCAGCTCCTACGAGCAGTACTTC. The full variable domain, completed using reference TRBV5-4 and TRBJ2-7, is ETGVTQSPTHLIKTRGQQVTLRCSSQSGHNTVSWYQQALGQGPQFIFQYYREEENGRGNFPPRFSGLQFPNYSSELNVNALELDDSALYLCASSWGGSSSYEQYFGPGTRLTVT.

The V and J genes are TRBV29-1 and TRBJ2-7, with D perhaps assigned TRBD1 or TRBD2 (5 bases each). The germline V gene encodes CDR1 SQVTM and CDR2 ANQGSEA. V was clipped by 3 bases and J by 5 bases, with 14 bases between them. The CDR3 spans 13 residues. CDR3 loop: CSVEPPGRHEQYF. Written as DNA, the CDR3 is TGCAGCGTTGAGCCGCCGGGGCGCCACGAGCAGTACTTC.

J is TRBJ2-1 and V is TRBV29-1; no definite D call. V gave up 7 bases and J gave up 0 bases, with 13 bases separating them. The CDR3 is 14 amino acids. Looked up from germline, CDR1 is SQVTM and CDR2 is ANQGSEA. CDR3 sequence: CSGIIPSSYNEQFF. In DNA, the CDR3 is TGCAGCGGGATCATTCCGAGCTCCTACAATGAGCAGTTCTTC.

The rearrangement links TRBV10-3 to TRBJ2-3; D is ambiguous. The germline gives CDR1 ENHRY, CDR2 SYGVKD. The V and J ends lost 4 bases and 6 bases respectively, with 8 bases between them. CDR3 length: 12 amino acids. CDR3 sequence: CAISAYEDTQYF. The DNA for the CDR3 is TGTGCCATCAGTGCATATGAGGATACGCAGTATTTT.

J is TRBJ1-2 and V is TRBV18; D unclear. Trimming cost V 3 bases and J 2 bases, with 7 bases left between them. CDR3 size: 13 residues. Germline V gene data show CDR1 as KGHSH and CDR2 as LQKENI. The CDR3 protein is CASSPGINYGYTF. The CDR3 nucleotides read TGTGCCAGCTCACCGGGCATAAACTATGGCTACACCTTC. The variable domain in full, completed from reference TRBV18 and TRBJ1-2, reads NAGVMQNPRHLVRRRGQEARLRCSPMKGHSHVYWYRQLPEEGLKFMVYLQKENIIDESGMPKERFSAEFPKEGPSILRIQQVVRGDSAAYFCASSPGINYGYTFGSGTRLTVV.

The chain couples TRBV6-5 to TRBJ2-7; 11 bases match TRBD2. Germline CDR1 reads MNHEY; CDR2 reads SVGAGI. Unmatched junction bases numbered 12, after V lost 5 bases and J lost 12 bases. The CDR3 contains 14 residues. The CDR3 here is CASSRDALAGATYF. For the CDR3, the DNA is TGTGCCAGCAGTCGGGACGCACTAGCGGGGGCGACGTACTTC.

The chain combines TRBV4-1 with TRBJ2-7, with a tentative D call TRBD1 (6 bases). The CDR3 is 16 residues long. Trimming stripped 1 base from V and 1 base from J, with 14 bases between. Per germline, CDR1 MGHRA and CDR2 YSYEKL. The CDR3 region is CASSQAPGQSSYEQYF. CDR3 nucleotide sequence: TGCGCCAGCAGCCAAGCCCCCGGACAGTCATCCTACGAGCAGTACTTC.